A single sample gave rise to the 25 T cell receptor beta chains below, sequenced in a study of T cell clonality in common variable immunodeficiency. The protocol was immunoSEQ multiplex PCR, while the TCRdb copy is restricted to in-frame clones and leaves out a portion. This sample comprises roughly 32,000 clones, none seen once only. The sample was peripheral blood mononuclear cells. Receptor source: a person aged 18 to 75 in good health.

The sample holds many counts of this clone. The read comes to an end 3 residues before the CDR3 does, leaving the germline J gene to fill in the end. V usage is TRBV7-3 and J usage is TRBJ1-5; D gene unclear. This CDR3 has 13 amino acids. The germline V gene encodes CDR1 SGHTA and CDR2 FQGTGA. V was pared by 5 bases and J by 4 bases, with 9 bases between. The covered CDR3 bases are TGTGCCAGCAGCCAAGGTCCAAATCAGCCC. Its translation is CASSQGPNQP. The entire CDR3 is CASSQGPNQPQHF.

This clone turned up a few times. The read comes to an end 3 residues before the CDR3 does, leaving the germline J gene to fill in the end. The gene calls are TRBV2 and TRBJ2-3, with 9 bases that match TRBD1. The CDR3 loop spans 12 amino acids. Germline V lookup: CDR1 SNHLY, CDR2 FYNNEI. The chain's CDR3 is CASSRDRETQYF. CDR3 DNA, as far as it was read: TGTGCCAGCAGTCGGGACAGGGAGACG.

This clone was seen ten or more times. With the read ending 3 residues before the CDR3 end, the germline J gene is used to fill in that end. J is TRBJ2-3 and V is TRBV2; 8 nucleotides align to TRBD2. Losses at the gene ends were 5 bases for V and 3 bases for J; bases not matched to a gene: 10. CDR1 SNHLY and CDR2 FYNNEI come from the germline V gene. CDR3 size: 16 residues. CDR3 bases read: TGTGCCAGCAGTTGGAGACTAGCGAGGGGGACAGATACG. Translation: CASSWRLARGTDT. The full CDR3 protein is CASSWRLARGTDTQYF.

This clone showed up many times. The DNA ends 3 residues before the CDR3 does, and the rest of the CDR3 is filled in from the germline J gene. The V gene is TRBV30, the J gene TRBJ1-4; 9 nucleotides line up with TRBD1. This CDR3 region has 14 residues. Germline values: CDR1 GTSNPN, CDR2 SVGIG (reference sequence). V was clipped by 5 bases and J by 7 bases; unmatched bases: 8. CDR3 in amino acids: CAWHRGLDGEKLFF. CDR3 DNA (partial): TGTGCCTGGCACAGGGGGCTCGACGGTGAAAAA.

This clone appeared a few times. The missing CDR3 end, 3 residues past where the read stops, is filled in from the germline J gene. V gene TRBV27 combines with J gene TRBJ2-5; either TRBD1 or TRBD2 may supply D (7 bases each). The V gene's germline CDR1 is MNHEY and CDR2 SMNVEV (reference sequence). This CDR3 is built from 14 residues. Trimming removed 3 bases from V and 5 bases from J, with 13 bases in between. The CDR3 sequence: CASSLAGGGETQYF. Partial CDR3 DNA: TGTGCCAGCAGTTTGGCAGGGGGAGGGGAGACC.

This clone was found many times. Read coverage stops 3 residues before the CDR3 terminus; the germline J gene supplies the remainder. The chain joins TRBV18 to TRBJ1-2; D unresolved. Germline assignment: CDR1 KGHSH and CDR2 LQKENI. The length of the CDR3 is 16 residues. V lost 3 bases, J lost 0 bases, and 14 bases lay in between. The CDR3 loop is CASSPISGEANYGYTF. CDR3 bases read: TGTGCCAGCTCACCCATCTCAGGAGAAGCTAACTATGGC.

This clone came up many times. The observed sequence ends 3 residues before the CDR3 terminus, with the missing tail filled in from the germline J gene. The V call is TRBV5-1, the J call TRBJ2-1; 7 positions match TRBD2. Trimming at V came to 4 bases and at J to 2 bases, leaving 6 bases not matched to a gene. From germline, CDR1 is SGHRS and CDR2 YFSETQ. The CDR3 loop spans 15 amino acids. The part of the CDR3 DNA that was read is TGCGCCAGCAGCCCGGGGGGTGGTCCCTACAATGAG. This codes for CASSPGGGPYNE. The whole CDR3 sequence is CASSPGGGPYNEQFF.

This clone turned up a few times. The CDR3 end lies 3 residues beyond the end of the read and is filled in from the germline J gene. The chain combines TRBV7-2 with TRBJ1-1; D possibly corresponds to TRBD1 (6 bases). The CDR3 is 15 amino acids. CDR1 SGHTA and CDR2 FQGNSA come from the germline V gene. Trimming took off 2 bases at V and 1 base at J, with 11 bases between the two ends. CDR3 DNA (partial): TGTGCCAGCAGCTTATCAGACAGGTGGAACACTGAA. Protein product: CASSLSDRWNTE. The full CDR3 protein is CASSLSDRWNTEAFF.

This clone was found many times. Sequence at one end of the junction differs from germline and may be a read error. The CDR3 end lies 3 residues beyond the end of the read and is filled in from the germline J gene. This chain joins TRBV7-7 and TRBJ2-2, with D unclear. The CDR3 runs to 13 residues. Germline V lookup: CDR1 SSHAT, CDR2 FNYEAQ (reference sequence). The CDR3 DNA, read in part, is TGTGCTAGCAGCCTCGGGTCCACCGGGGAG. Translating gives CASSLGSTGE. The entire CDR3 protein reads CASSLGSTGELFF.

This clone appeared a few times. A much larger clone is a single base away; this may be a read error. The read terminates 3 residues ahead of where the CDR3 ends, so the germline J gene completes it. The chain joins TRBV19 to TRBJ1-4; 9 nucleotides align to TRBD1. J lost 3 bases, V lost 6 bases, and 8 bases had no gene match. CDR3 length: 16 residues. Per the germline V gene, CDR1 is LNHDA and CDR2 is SQIVND (reference sequence). The CDR3: CASRPGQGTANEKLFF. The sequenced CDR3 bases are TGTGCCAGTAGGCCGGGACAGGGTACAGCTAATGAAAAA.

This clone was recorded a few times. The DNA ends 3 residues before the CDR3 does, and the rest of the CDR3 is filled in from the germline J gene. The chain couples TRBV20-1 to TRBJ1-4; 9 bases fit TRBD1. The CDR3 runs 14 residues. Germline-derived CDR1 and CDR2 are DFQATT and SNEGSKA (reference sequence). CDR3 residues: CSATPGQGNSPLFF. The DNA read from the CDR3 is TGCAGTGCTACACCGGGACAGGGAAATTCACCA.

This clone turned up a few times. The junction departs from the called germline gene at one end, perhaps through a read error. The read finishes 3 residues shy of the CDR3 end, and the germline J gene is used to complete it. The genes are TRBV7-2 and TRBJ2-3; TRBD2 matches 9 bases. The CDR3 has 15 amino acids. Germline V gives CDR1 SGHTA, CDR2 FQGNSA. The DNA read from the CDR3 is TGTGCCAACAGCCGGCCGGGACTAGCATCAGATACG. This gives the protein CANSRPGLASDT. The whole CDR3 sequence reads CANSRPGLASDTQYF.

This clone occurred many times. The sequence runs out 3 residues before the end of the CDR3; the remainder is reconstructed from the germline J gene. This chain connects TRBV5-1 to TRBJ1-1, with a possible D match to TRBD1 (5 bases). Per the germline V gene, CDR1 is SGHRS and CDR2 is YFSETQ. Trimming removed 6 bases at V and 1 base at J, with 13 bases between. The CDR3 consists of 14 residues. CDR3: CASNQDTTNTEAFF. The DNA read from the CDR3 is TGCGCCAGCAACCAGGACACAACGAACACTGAA. The full variable domain, completed using reference TRBV5-1 and TRBJ1-1, is KAGVTQTPRYLIKTRGQQVTLSCSPISGHRSVSWYQQTPGQGLQFLFEYFSETQRNKGNFPGRFSGRQFSNSRSEMNVSTLELGDSALYLCASNQDTTNTEAFFGQGTRLTVV.

This clone was seen repeatedly, ten times or more. The CDR3 end lies 3 residues beyond the end of the read and is filled in from the germline J gene. The V gene is TRBV7-9, the J gene TRBJ2-3, with D maybe TRBD2 (6 bases). The CDR3 has 15 residues. V lost 1 base and J lost 3, with 11 bases in between. Germline assignment: CDR1 SEHNR and CDR2 FQNEAQ (reference sequence). The DNA read from the CDR3 is TGTGCCAGCAGCTTAGTTCGCGGGATGACAGATACG. It yields the protein CASSLVRGMTDT. In full, the CDR3 reads CASSLVRGMTDTQYF.

This clone was seen repeatedly, ten times or more. The sequenced fragment ends 3 residues before the CDR3 boundary, so the rest is inferred from the germline J gene. The genes are TRBV9 and TRBJ2-1, with D maybe TRBD2 (5 bases). Germline V gene lookup returns CDR1 SGDLS and CDR2 YYNGEE. Trimming stripped 3 bases from V and 0 bases from J, with 10 bases between. The length of the CDR3 is 15 residues. The CDR3 loop is CASSASGSSYNEQFF. Partial CDR3 DNA: TGTGCCAGCAGCGCCAGCGGTAGCTCCTACAATGAG.

This clone has ten or more counts. The CDR3 is cut off 3 residues early in the read; its end comes from the germline J gene. This rearrangement joins TRBV2 to TRBJ2-3; D is ambiguous. Germline-derived CDR1 and CDR2 are SNHLY and FYNNEI. This CDR3 is 14 amino acids long. Trimming took off 3 bases at V and 3 bases at J, with 10 bases between the two ends. Partial CDR3 DNA: TGTGCCAGCAGTGAGATCTTACAGACAGATACG. This gives the protein CASSEILQTDT. The entire CDR3 sequence reads CASSEILQTDTQYF.

This clone was counted ten times or more. The read finishes 3 residues shy of the CDR3 end, and the germline J gene is used to complete it. This sequence joins TRBV7-6 and TRBJ2-7, with 9 bases that match TRBD2. The CDR3 runs 14 residues. V lost 4 bases, J lost 2 bases, and 3 bases stayed unmatched. The germline gives CDR1 SGHVS, CDR2 FNYEAQ. Here the CDR3 reads CASSSSGATYEQYF. The sequenced CDR3 bases are TGTGCCAGCAGCTCTAGCGGGGCTACCTACGAG.

Ten or more counts support this clone. The DNA ends 3 residues before the CDR3 does, and the rest of the CDR3 is filled in from the germline J gene. The genes are TRBV29-1 and TRBJ1-1; D possibly corresponds to TRBD1 (5 bases). The V gene's germline CDR1 is SQVTM and CDR2 ANQGSEA. The germline V and J ends were trimmed by 7 bases and 1 base, with 7 bases remaining between them. This CDR3 is 11 amino acids long. The CDR3 protein is CSGTGNTEAFF. The CDR3 bases that were read are TGCAGCGGAACAGGGAACACTGAA.

At least ten counts were recorded for this clone. Read coverage stops 3 residues before the CDR3 terminus; the germline J gene supplies the remainder. The chain recombines TRBV7-2 with TRBJ2-5, with 7 bases lining up with TRBD2. J gave up 2 bases and V 5 bases, and 8 bases lay outside the gene matches. The V gene's germline CDR1 is SGHTA and CDR2 FQGNSA. The CDR3 totals 15 residues. The part of the CDR3 DNA that was read is TGTGCCAGCAGCCGATTTCTTAGCGGGCAAGAGACC. It yields the protein CASSRFLSGQET. The CDR3, in full, reads CASSRFLSGQETQYF.

This clone was seen more than once but under ten times. Read coverage stops 3 residues before the CDR3 terminus; the germline J gene supplies the remainder. The genes are TRBV6-1 and TRBJ1-3; possible D gene TRBD1, 5 bases. Per germline, CDR1 MNHNS and CDR2 SASEGT. Trimming removed 3 bases at V and 2 bases at J, with 8 bases between. The length of the CDR3 is 14 residues. The CDR3 sequence is CASSDRVAGNTIYF. CDR3 DNA (partial): TGTGCCAGCAGTGACAGGGTAGCTGGAAACACC.

As to this clone: The read stops 3 residues short of the end of the CDR3; the missing end is completed from the germline J gene. The chain recombines TRBV19 with TRBJ1-2; 7 bases fit TRBD1. Germline CDR1 is LNHDA and CDR2 is SQIVND (reference sequence). This CDR3 contains 14 residues. The CDR3 region is CASSNRGEGDTYTF. The CDR3 DNA, read in part, is TGTGCCAGTAGTAACAGGGGTGAGGGAGATACC.

This clone was seen ten or more times. Read data end 3 residues before the CDR3 end; the end is taken from the germline J gene. This chain connects TRBV19 to TRBJ2-2, with 9 positions matching TRBD1. Germline V lookup: CDR1 LNHDA, CDR2 SQIVND (reference sequence). Unmatched junction bases numbered 5, after V lost 7 bases and J lost 5 bases. The CDR3 has 14 amino acids. The sequenced CDR3 bases are TGTGCCAGTATTAAGGGGACAGGGACCGGGGAG. It encodes CASIKGTGTGE. The full CDR3 sequence reads CASIKGTGTGELFF.

Many counts were recorded for this clone. The sequence runs out 3 residues before the end of the CDR3; the remainder is reconstructed from the germline J gene. The rearrangement links TRBV4-1 to TRBJ2-7; 9 bases are a match to TRBD1. The germline V gene has CDR1 MGHRA and CDR2 YSYEKL. Trimming removed 0 bases from V and 4 bases from J; junction bases left unmatched: 4. The CDR3 length is 15 residues. CDR3 bases read: TGCGCCAGCAGCCAAGAAGGGACAGGGCAATACGAG. This sequence encodes CASSQEGTGQYE. The whole CDR3 protein reads CASSQEGTGQYEQYF.

This clone was observed a handful of times. The CDR3 end lies 3 residues beyond the end of the read and is filled in from the germline J gene. The genes are TRBV2 and TRBJ2-3; 14 nucleotides align to TRBD2. The CDR3 spans 15 residues. Per germline, CDR1 SNHLY and CDR2 FYNNEI. The CDR3 DNA, read in part, is TGTGCCAGCAGTAGGGGACTAGCGGGAGAGGAGACG. Its protein product is CASSRGLAGEET. The full-length CDR3 reads as CASSRGLAGEETQYF.

This clone was observed many times. Sequencing ends 3 residues short of the CDR3 end; the germline J gene provides the rest. The chain carries TRBV20-1 and TRBJ2-3, with 7 bases aligning to TRBD2. V dropped 0 bases and J dropped 6; count of bases not matched to a gene: 15. The CDR3 is 17 amino acids. Germline V gene sequence: CDR1 DFQATT, CDR2 SNEGSKA (reference sequence). This chain's CDR3 is CSARDVGGDTAIDTQYF. Partial CDR3 DNA: TGCAGTGCTAGAGATGTGGGGGGGGATACGGCTATTGATACG.